This TCR beta chain was identified during a study of T-cell reconstitution after alpha-beta-depleted transplantation in children. General study results and limits: About two months after transplant, alpha-beta T cells reportedly came from several hundred expanded graft clones. From newly produced T cells came most of the T-cell counts and diversity one year after transplant.

Preparation of the TCRbeta library involved a method that used unique molecular identifiers. Via MiXCR, TCRdb re-called the PCR reads, giving one row per CDR3 protein. The repertoire holds a few hundred thousand distinct CDR3 sequences, with approximately 30% as singletons. With regard to this clonotype: Its antigen is unknown.

Germline V gives CDR1 MDHEN, CDR2 SYDVKM. The CDR3 has 15 amino acids. V lost 2 bases to trimming and J lost 5 bases, with 16 bases between them. This receptor was obtained from a boy under three years old with Wiskott-Aldrich syndrome, due to receive a stem cell transplant. The V gene is TRBV28, the J gene TRBJ2-7, with a tentative D call TRBD1 (6 bases). The sequencing used PBMCs, collected before TCRalphabeta/CD19-depleted stem cell transplant. CDR3 sequence: CASSLGQGSDHEQYF. In DNA, the CDR3 is TGTGCCAGCAGTTTAGGGCAGGGGAGTGACCACGAGCAGTACTTC.